What follows are 25 T cell receptor beta chains derived from one specimen sequenced in a study of T-cell memory formation after mild COVID-19. One entry per CDR3 protein, called by TCRdb with MiXCR from the 5' RACE reads. The data contain almost 550,000 distinct CDR3 sequences, 20% of them seen just once; the ten biggest clones take up under 15%. The sample taken for sequencing was PBMCs or a T cell subset sorted from them (not recorded which). The receptors were sampled from an adult woman who had mild COVID-19 (a few samples of this study predate the infection). Cell type and time point are not known.

This clonotype was recorded a few times. This chain connects TRBV3-1 to TRBJ2-5; D is unclear. Germline CDR1 and CDR2: LGHDT and YNNKEL (reference sequence). CDR3 length equals 14 residues. Trimming cost V 4 bases and J 5 bases, with 14 bases left between them. CDR3 nucleotide sequence: TGTGCCAGCAGCCTCACAACGGATCTTGAGACCCAGTACTTC. Translated, it gives CASSLTTDLETQYF.

This clonotype showed up just a few times. The chain recombines TRBV4-3 with TRBJ1-2; TRBD1 matches at 8 bases. The germline V gene encodes CDR1 LGHNA and CDR2 YSLEER. After removal of 3 bases from V and 8 bases from J, the junction contained 8 bases not matched to a gene. CDR3 length equals 14 residues. This CDR3 reads CASSQLQGAEGYTF. CDR3 nucleotides: TGCGCCAGCAGCCAGTTGCAGGGGGCAGAGGGCTACACCTTC.

The gene calls are TRBV9 and TRBJ2-1; TRBD1 matches at 7 bases. CDR3 size: 16 residues. V lost 4 bases, J lost 1 base, and 8 bases stayed unmatched. Germline V lookup: CDR1 SGDLS, CDR2 YYNGEE. The CDR3 DNA follows: TGTGCCAGCAGCTCACGACAGGGTATATCCTACAATGAGCAGTTCTTC. This codes for CASSSRQGISYNEQFF. The entire variable domain, with the rest obtained from reference TRBV9 and TRBJ2-1, is as follows: DSGVTQTPKHLITATGQRVTLRCSPRSGDLSVYWYQQSLDQGLQFLIQYYNGEERAKGNILERFSAQQFPDLHSELNLSSLELGDSALYFCASSSRQGISYNEQFFGPGTRLTVL.

The gene calls are TRBV29-1 and TRBJ2-2, with TRBD2 identical over 8 bases. The V gene's germline CDR1 is SQVTM and CDR2 ANQGSEA. Germline trimming cut 7 bases from V and 6 bases from J; bases unmatched to any gene: 4. The CDR3 is made up of 12 amino acids. The CDR3 here is CSGGRTAGELFF. The DNA of the CDR3 is TGCAGCGGCGGGAGGACGGCCGGGGAGCTGTTTTTT.

Many counts were recorded for this clonotype. This chain uses TRBV5-4 with TRBJ2-5; 7 nucleotides line up with TRBD1. The V gene's germline CDR1 is SGHNT and CDR2 YYREEE (reference sequence). The ends lost 4 bases at V and 5 bases at J; junction bases unmatched: 8. The CDR3 has 14 amino acids. The CDR3 region is CASSPRQGQETQYF. Written as DNA, the CDR3 is TGTGCCAGCAGCCCCCGACAGGGTCAGGAGACCCAGTACTTC.

This clonotype showed up just a few times. The chain carries TRBV5-4 and TRBJ2-7, with 10 bases aligning to TRBD1. The trim removed 4 bases at V and 7 bases at J, leaving 11 bases unmatched. Germline V gene data show CDR1 as SGHNT and CDR2 as YYREEE (reference sequence). The CDR3 runs to 15 residues. DNA for the CDR3: TGTGCCAGCAGCGGGGGACAGGGGAAAGAGGGGGAGCAGTACTTC. Protein sequence: CASSGGQGKEGEQYF.

CDR3 coding DNA: TGTGCCAGCAGGGATCCACTTAGGGGCTTCTCTGGGGCCAACGTCCTGACTTTC. Translation: CASRDPLRGFSGANVLTF. This chain links TRBV7-9 with TRBJ2-6, with D tentatively TRBD1 (5 bases). The germline V gene encodes CDR1 SEHNR and CDR2 FQNEAQ (reference sequence). V was trimmed by 6 bases and J by 0 bases, leaving 18 bases between them. This CDR3 contains 18 residues.

This clonotype was recorded at least ten times. A junction end diverges from the germline sequence, so it may reflect a read error. The CDR3: CASSSSGVETQYF. The CDR3 DNA reads as TGCGCCAGCAGCAGCTCAGGGGTAGAGACCCAGTACTTC. The chain recombines TRBV12-3 or TRBV12-4 with TRBJ2-5; D is possibly TRBD1 (6 bases). The CDR3 has 13 residues.

The table lists this clonotype with a few counts. V and J are TRBV29-1 and TRBJ2-6, with D perhaps TRBD1 (5 bases). Trimming stripped 6 bases from V and 6 bases from J, with 12 bases between. CDR1 and CDR2 (germline): SQVTM, ANQGSEA. The CDR3 sequence is 13 residues long. The CDR3 sequence: CSVRVSEANVLTF. The CDR3 DNA reads TGCAGCGTCAGGGTCTCGGAGGCCAACGTCCTGACTTTC.

The J gene is TRBJ1-5, the V gene TRBV6-2 or TRBV6-3; D unclear. V lost 9 bases and J 4 bases, leaving 16 bases between the germline ends. Germline assignment: CDR1 MNHEY and CDR2 SVGEGT. This CDR3 contains 14 residues. As DNA, the CDR3 is TGTGCCAGTCAGTTGACGAACCCTAATCAGCCCCAGCATTTT. It yields the protein CASQLTNPNQPQHF.

The chain combines TRBV7-8 with TRBJ2-5; 9 nucleotides agree with TRBD1. This CDR3 region has 16 residues. Trimming took 5 bases from V and 2 from J; bases not matched to a gene: 9. Germline loops: CDR1 SGHVS, CDR2 FQNEAQ. Here the CDR3 DNA reads TGTGCCAGCAGCACCCACAGGGGGCGAAGACAAGAGACCCAGTACTTC. Translating it yields CASSTHRGRRQETQYF.

The V and J genes are TRBV5-4 and TRBJ2-7, with a possible D match to TRBD2 (6 bases). The CDR3 is made up of 13 amino acids. CDR1 and CDR2 from the germline V gene are SGHNT and YYREEE (reference sequence). The V gene lost 4 bases and the J gene lost 9 bases, with 17 bases spanning the gap. The CDR3 nucleotides read TGTGCCAGCAGCCAGCCGGACGGAGGGAGGCAGTACTTC. Translation gives CASSQPDGGRQYF. Variable domain in full (rest from reference TRBV5-4 and TRBJ2-7): ETGVTQSPTHLIKTRGQQVTLRCSSQSGHNTVSWYQQALGQGPQFIFQYYREEENGRGNFPPRFSGLQFPNYSSELNVNALELDDSALYLCASSQPDGGRQYFGPGTRLTVT.

This clonotype has a handful of counts. V gene TRBV29-1 combines with J gene TRBJ2-5; TRBD2 matches 12 bases. V gave up 8 bases and J gave up 4 bases; unmatched junction bases: 14. The germline V gene has CDR1 SQVTM and CDR2 ANQGSEA. This CDR3 region has 16 residues. CDR3 amino acids: CSTEEVLAGGGETQYF. The CDR3 region has the DNA TGCAGCACCGAAGAGGTTCTAGCGGGAGGGGGAGAGACCCAGTACTTC. The complete variable domain, with remaining parts taken from reference TRBV29-1 and TRBJ2-5, reads SAVISQKPSRDICQRGTSLTIQCQVDSQVTMMFWYRQQPGQSLTLIATANQGSEATYESGFVIDKFPISRPNLTFSTLTVSNMSPEDSSIYLCSTEEVLAGGGETQYFGPGTRLLVL.

The chain uses TRBV20-1 and TRBJ2-1; 7 bases line up with TRBD2. The CDR3 extends over 15 amino acids. Unmatched junction bases numbered 12, after V lost 1 base and J lost 9 bases. CDR1 is DFQATT, CDR2 SNEGSKA, per germline (reference sequence). The CDR3 nucleotides are TGCAGTGCTAGAGCTCGTTTAAGCGGGAAGGGTGAGCAGTTCTTC. As protein: CSARARLSGKGEQFF.

This clonotype was found a few times. The rearrangement uses TRBV6-2 or TRBV6-3 and TRBJ2-2, with D possibly TRBD1 on 6 matching bases. V was cut by 2 bases and J by 6 bases, with 7 bases left in between. The germline gives CDR1 MNHEY, CDR2 SVGEGT. This CDR3 spans 13 amino acids. The CDR3 loop is CASSYEGAGELFF. The CDR3 nucleotides are TGTGCCAGCAGTTACGAGGGGGCCGGGGAGCTGTTTTTT.

The chain joins TRBV9 to TRBJ2-3; no definite D call. The CDR3 contains 15 residues. The V gene lost 4 bases and the J gene lost 3 bases, with 15 bases spanning the gap. Germline V lookup: CDR1 SGDLS, CDR2 YYNGEE. CDR3 coding DNA: TGTGCCAGCAGCTTCCTGGGCCTGGGGACAGATACGCAGTATTTT. It codes for CASSFLGLGTDTQYF.

This clonotype was observed at least ten times. The chain joins TRBV12-3 or TRBV12-4 to TRBJ1-1; TRBD1 matches 8 bases. V was pared by 7 bases and J by 6 bases, with 10 bases of the junction left unmatched. The CDR3 runs 14 residues. The CDR3 DNA reads as TGTGCCAGCAACCCGAACAGGGGGGGCCCTGAAGCTTTCTTT. Residues: CASNPNRGGPEAFF.

This clonotype was observed once. The junction differs from germline at one of its ends, possibly a read error. The genes are TRBV11-1 and TRBJ2-1, with D uncertain. Per the germline V gene, CDR1 is SGHAT and CDR2 is FQDESV (reference sequence). The CDR3 extends over 13 amino acids. The CDR3 region has the DNA TGTGCCAGCAGCCCCCACAGTGAAAATGGGCAGTTCTTC. Translation gives CASSPHSENGQFF.

This chain uses TRBV12-3 or TRBV12-4 with TRBJ2-3, with D possibly being TRBD2 (6 bases). This CDR3 region has 15 residues. V gave up 3 bases and J gave up 1 base, with 11 bases separating them. CDR3 amino acids: CASSLGGVGTDTQYF. The CDR3 DNA reads TGTGCCAGCAGTTTGGGGGGAGTCGGCACAGATACGCAGTATTTT.

In its sample, this clonotype was seen a few times. V is TRBV7-9 and J is TRBJ2-7; TRBD1 agrees at 9 bases. Unmatched junction bases numbered 6, after V lost 4 bases and J lost 5 bases. There are 14 residues in the CDR3. In germline, CDR1 is SEHNR, CDR2 FQNEAQ (reference sequence). The CDR3 here is CASSWTGEGHEQYF. CDR3 sequence (DNA): TGTGCCAGCAGCTGGACAGGGGAGGGACACGAGCAGTACTTC.

CDR3 amino acids: CASSYLGQGPHSPLHF. The CDR3 bases are TGTGCCAGCAGTTATCTAGGACAGGGCCCCCATTCACCCCTCCACTTT. The chain has TRBV6-6 and TRBJ1-6; the match to TRBD1 covers 8 bases. With V trimmed by 3 bases and J by 8 bases, 9 bases remained unmatched. This CDR3 has 16 amino acids. Germline V lookup: CDR1 MNHNY, CDR2 SVGAGI (reference sequence).

This clonotype was counted only a few times. V usage is TRBV6-5 and J usage is TRBJ2-7; D is perhaps TRBD1 or TRBD2 (5 bases each). Germline V gene lookup returns CDR1 MNHEY and CDR2 SVGAGI. Trimming cost V 6 bases and J 0 bases, with 12 bases left between them. CDR3 length: 14 residues. The CDR3 spells CASRRGAGSYEQYF. CDR3 bases: TGTGCCAGCAGAAGAGGGGCCGGCTCCTACGAGCAGTACTTC.

The J gene is TRBJ2-7, the V gene TRBV18; D is unresolved. Between the trimmed V and J ends, which lost 8 bases and 0 bases, there was a span of 5 bases. Germline CDR1 is KGHSH and CDR2 is LQKENI. There are 11 residues in the CDR3. CDR3 in DNA: TGTGCCAGCGCCCTCTCCTACGAGCAGTACTTC. Protein sequence: CASALSYEQYF.

This clonotype was observed at least ten times. This sequence joins TRBV24-1 and TRBJ2-1; D possibly uses TRBD1 or TRBD2 (6 bases each). V was cut by 7 bases and J by 3 bases, with 15 bases left in between. Germline CDR1 reads KGHDR; CDR2 reads SFDVKD. The CDR3 length is 15 residues. The CDR3 loop reads CATRTTGGSYNEQFF. The CDR3 DNA reads TGTGCCACCAGGACTACCGGGGGCAGCTACAATGAGCAGTTCTTC.

This clonotype was seen more than once but under ten times. V usage is TRBV9 and J usage is TRBJ2-7, with 13 bases identical to TRBD2. CDR1 SGDLS and CDR2 YYNGEE come from the germline V gene. Unmatched junction bases numbered 13, after V lost 5 bases and J lost 2 bases. The CDR3 length is 18 residues. The CDR3 DNA reads TGTGCCAGCAGTGACGGACTAGCGGGAGTCGAGAAAACCTACGAGCAGTACTTC. It translates to CASSDGLAGVEKTYEQYF. The whole variable domain, filled in from reference TRBV9 and TRBJ2-7, reads DSGVTQTPKHLITATGQRVTLRCSPRSGDLSVYWYQQSLDQGLQFLIQYYNGEERAKGNILERFSAQQFPDLHSELNLSSLELGDSALYFCASSDGLAGVEKTYEQYFGPGTRLTVT.